This TCR beta chain is drawn from a study of vaccination effects on CD4 cells after COVID-19. This CDR3 spans 13 amino acids. V was clipped by 3 bases and J by 0 bases, with 6 bases between them. Germline CDR1 and CDR2: KGHSH and LQKENI. Sequencing used immunoSEQ multiplex PCR; TCRdb keeps in-frame clones, though not all of them. The sample has around 25,000 clones, 76% seen once. This clone showed up just a few times. Its antigen is not identified. The ViraFEST assay expanded antigen-specific CD4+ T cells with viral peptide pools before sequencing. At the end of 10 days of culture, CD4+ T cells were isolated. No vaccinee had earlier SARS-CoV-2 infection, and nucleocapsid antibodies were negative. Wells of more than 1.5 million PBMC each were grown with about 9.3 IU/ml IL-2 and approximately 9.6 ug/ml peptides.

The genes are TRBV18 and TRBJ2-7, with D perhaps matching TRBD1 (6 bases). The specimen comprised CD4+ T cells from PBMCs cultured with HCoV-NL63 spike peptides, sampled before COVID-19 vaccination. The receptor's source is a human donor who received a COVID-19 vaccine. CDR3 bases: TGTGCCAGCTCACCGGACAGCTCCTACGAGCAGTACTTC. Its translation is CASSPDSSYEQYF.